One and the same sample provided the 15 T cell receptor beta chains below, sequenced in a study of cytomegalovirus exposure and HLA in healthy donors. The PCR contained 60 Vbeta and 13 Jbeta primers. The data were produced by immunoSEQ multiplex PCR, yet TCRdb's version contains in-frame clones alone and is incomplete. The sample shows 150,000 to 200,000 clones, 71% of them seen only once. The sequencing input was PBMCs. These receptors came from a girl between 10 and 17 years old in good health and CMV-seronegative.

There are a few counts of this clone. The chain uses TRBV27 and TRBJ2-4; 11 bases map to TRBD2. With 3 bases clipped from V and 0 bases from J, the junction kept 7 bases outside the gene matches. There are 18 residues in the CDR3. CDR1 and CDR2 (germline): MNHEY, SMNVEV (reference sequence). The CDR3 DNA reads as TGTGCCAGCAGTTTGACTAGCGGGGCGATACTAGCCAAAAACATTCAGTACTTC. Amino acids: CASSLTSGAILAKNIQYF.

The chain uses TRBV19 and TRBJ2-1; D not certain. The germline V gene encodes CDR1 LNHDA and CDR2 SQIVND (reference sequence). V was clipped by 4 bases and J by 1 base, with 8 bases between them. This CDR3 is built from 14 residues. The CDR3 here is CASSKQQSYNEQFF. CDR3 sequence (DNA): TGTGCCAGTAGTAAACAGCAGTCCTACAATGAGCAGTTCTTC.

This rearrangement joins TRBV2 to TRBJ2-5; D may be TRBD1 (5 bases). The CDR3 spans 13 residues. Trimming cost V 3 bases and J 5 bases, with 10 bases left between them. Looked up from germline, CDR1 is SNHLY and CDR2 is FYNNEI. The CDR3 sequence is CASSDDSRETQYF. CDR3 DNA: TGTGCCAGCAGTGACGACAGTCGTGAGACCCAGTACTTC.

The chain couples TRBV5-1 to TRBJ2-1; D is unresolved. Germline V gives CDR1 SGHRS, CDR2 YFSETQ. The V and J ends lost 0 bases and 8 bases respectively, with 12 bases between them. The CDR3 is made up of 14 amino acids. The CDR3 region has the DNA TGCGCCAGCAGCTTGGAATTTCGGTTAGATGAGCAGTTCTTC. It specifies CASSLEFRLDEQFF. Together with reference TRBV5-1 and TRBJ2-1, the CDR3 gives the full variable domain: KAGVTQTPRYLIKTRGQQVTLSCSPISGHRSVSWYQQTPGQGLQFLFEYFSETQRNKGNFPGRFSGRQFSNSRSEMNVSTLELGDSALYLCASSLEFRLDEQFFGPGTRLTVL.

CDR3: CASSHGQEAFF. CDR3 DNA sequence: TGCGCCAGCAGCCACGGACAGGAAGCTTTCTTT. The rearrangement joins TRBV4-1 to TRBJ1-1; tentative D call: TRBD1 (6 bases). CDR1 and CDR2 from the germline V gene are MGHRA and YSYEKL. With 3 bases removed from V and 8 bases from J, the gap between germline ends came to 7 bases. The length of the CDR3 is 11 residues.

The chain joins TRBV2 to TRBJ1-6, with TRBD1 as a possible D gene (6 bases). The CDR3 sequence is 15 residues long. Between the trimmed V and J ends, which lost 4 bases and 7 bases, there was a span of 14 bases. Germline CDR1 and CDR2: SNHLY and FYNNEI. The CDR3 DNA follows: TGTGCCAGCAGTGTGCGGACAGCCTCGAATTCACCCCTCCACTTT. Translated, it gives CASSVRTASNSPLHF.

The V call is TRBV7-9, the J call TRBJ2-4; 7 nucleotides agree with TRBD1. Trimming took 0 bases from V and 7 from J; bases not matched to a gene: 3. From germline, CDR1 is SEHNR and CDR2 FQNEAQ (reference sequence). The CDR3 totals 14 residues. The CDR3: CASSLAETGNIQYF. The CDR3 DNA sequence: TGTGCCAGCAGCTTAGCGGAGACAGGGAACATTCAGTACTTC.

CDR3 bases: TGTGCCAGCAGCTTAGTGGGGACAGGGGTATACTATGGCTACACCTTC. Translated: CASSLVGTGVYYGYTF. The V and J genes are TRBV7-9 and TRBJ1-2, with 10 bases matching TRBD1. The CDR3 has 16 residues. Trimming took 1 base from V and 3 from J; bases not matched to a gene: 5. Germline V gives CDR1 SEHNR, CDR2 FQNEAQ (reference sequence).

The chain is built from TRBV2 and TRBJ2-1; possibly TRBD1 for D (5 bases). The germline V gene has CDR1 SNHLY and CDR2 FYNNEI. Trimming shortened V by 8 bases and J by 4 bases, and 12 bases separated the two germline ends. The CDR3 sequence is 13 residues long. This CDR3 reads CASAPQGYNEQFF. The CDR3, as DNA: TGTGCCAGCGCGCCGCAGGGTTACAATGAGCAGTTCTTC.

This rearrangement joins TRBV21-1 to TRBJ2-7; TRBD1, the table's D call, lacks a check against the DNA. TRBV21-1 corresponds to a pseudogene. The CDR3 totals 17 residues. CDR3 sequence reads: CASSKRHPGQGIVGQYF. In nucleotides, the CDR3 is TGTGCCAGCAGCAAAAGACATCCGGGACAGGGAATTGTCGGGCAGTACTTC.

Only a few counts were recorded for this clone. The rearrangement uses TRBV5-1 and TRBJ2-5; 9 positions match TRBD1. This CDR3 has 14 residues. Losses at the gene ends were 4 bases for V and 7 bases for J; bases not matched to a gene: 8. Germline CDR1 is SGHRS and CDR2 is YFSETQ. The chain's CDR3 is CASSAGQGSGTQYF. The CDR3 DNA follows: TGCGCCAGCAGCGCCGGACAGGGGTCGGGGACCCAGTACTTC.

This clone was observed a few times. The chain has TRBV5-1 and TRBJ2-1; perhaps TRBD1 as D (6 bases). The ends were cut back, 1 base at V and 5 bases at J, with 16 bases in the middle. This CDR3 has 16 amino acids. Per the germline V gene, CDR1 is SGHRS and CDR2 is YFSETQ. CDR3 amino acids: CASSLLVYRADNEQFF. CDR3 bases: TGCGCCAGCAGCTTGTTGGTCTACAGGGCGGACAATGAGCAGTTCTTC.

CDR3 sequence: CASSTGTMLTDTQYF. In DNA form, the CDR3 reads TGTGCCAGCTCAACCGGGACAATGCTCACAGATACGCAGTATTTT. This rearrangement joins TRBV2 to TRBJ2-3; D might be TRBD1 (6 bases). This CDR3 region has 15 residues. From germline, CDR1 is SNHLY and CDR2 FYNNEI. Trimming cost V 8 bases and J 2 bases, with 17 bases left between them.

The chain combines TRBV5-1 with TRBJ2-7, with 10 bases matching TRBD2. V dropped 1 base and J dropped 2; count of bases not matched to a gene: 12. Germline CDR1 is SGHRS and CDR2 is YFSETQ. The CDR3 totals 18 residues. The CDR3 nucleotides read TGCGCCAGCAGCTTGTCCCCCCGGGCTAGCGGGGGTCCCTACGAGCAGTACTTC. Encoded protein: CASSLSPRASGGPYEQYF.

The chain employs TRBV5-4 and TRBJ1-5; 8 bases fit TRBD1. This CDR3 contains 16 residues. Germline V lookup: CDR1 SGHNT, CDR2 YYREEE (reference sequence). Trimming took 3 bases from V and 0 from J; bases not matched to a gene: 5. The CDR3 sequence: CASSSQGQDSNQPQHF. CDR3 sequence (DNA): TGTGCCAGCAGCTCTCAGGGACAGGATAGCAATCAGCCCCAGCATTTT. The variable domain in full, completed from reference TRBV5-4 and TRBJ1-5, reads ETGVTQSPTHLIKTRGQQVTLRCSSQSGHNTVSWYQQALGQGPQFIFQYYREEENGRGNFPPRFSGLQFPNYSSELNVNALELDDSALYLCASSSQGQDSNQPQHFGDGTRLSIL.